The present TCR beta chain was sequenced within a study of yellow fever vaccine responses in identical twins. Study-wide results and caveats: Twins reportedly had a vaccine T cell response that seemed partly convergent, partly personalized.

Germline V gene sequence: CDR1 SGHVS, CDR2 FNYEAQ. This CDR3 region has 14 residues. The ends lost 2 bases at V and 5 bases at J; junction bases unmatched: 5. One entry per CDR3 protein results from TCRdb running MiXCR on the RT-PCR reads. This sample has about 20,000 distinct CDR3 sequences, with over 65% found just once. In this sample, this clonotype turned up a few times. Its specificity is unknown. The chain couples TRBV7-6 to TRBJ1-1, with TRBD1 matching 7 bases. The source is a woman between 18 and 29 years old who received the yellow fever vaccine. Sequenced material: T cells from blood (PBMCs), unsorted or a sorted subset (not recorded which), taken before or after yellow fever vaccination (not recorded which). Here the CDR3 reads CASSLLEGATEAFF. The CDR3 bases are TGTGCCAGCAGCTTATTGGAGGGGGCTACTGAAGCTTTCTTT.